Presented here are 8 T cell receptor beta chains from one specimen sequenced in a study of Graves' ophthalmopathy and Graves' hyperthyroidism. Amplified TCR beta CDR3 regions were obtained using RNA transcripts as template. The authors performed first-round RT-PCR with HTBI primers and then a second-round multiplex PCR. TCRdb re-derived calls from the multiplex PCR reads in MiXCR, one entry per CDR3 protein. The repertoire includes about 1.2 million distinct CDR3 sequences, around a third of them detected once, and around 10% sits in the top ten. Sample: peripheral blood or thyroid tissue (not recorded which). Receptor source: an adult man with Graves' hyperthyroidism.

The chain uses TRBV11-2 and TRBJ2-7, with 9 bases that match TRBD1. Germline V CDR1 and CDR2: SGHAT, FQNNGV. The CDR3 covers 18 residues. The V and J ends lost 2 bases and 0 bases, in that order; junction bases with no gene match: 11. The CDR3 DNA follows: TGTGCCAGCAGCTTAATGAGAGGGGTGGGACAGGGCTCCTACGAGCAGTACTTC. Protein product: CASSLMRGVGQGSYEQYF.

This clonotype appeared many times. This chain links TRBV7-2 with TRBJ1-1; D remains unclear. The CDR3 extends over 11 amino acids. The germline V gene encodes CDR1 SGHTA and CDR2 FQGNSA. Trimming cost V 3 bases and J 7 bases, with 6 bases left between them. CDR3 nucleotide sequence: TGTGCCAGCAGCTTCAACGGTGAAGCTTTCTTT. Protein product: CASSFNGEAFF.

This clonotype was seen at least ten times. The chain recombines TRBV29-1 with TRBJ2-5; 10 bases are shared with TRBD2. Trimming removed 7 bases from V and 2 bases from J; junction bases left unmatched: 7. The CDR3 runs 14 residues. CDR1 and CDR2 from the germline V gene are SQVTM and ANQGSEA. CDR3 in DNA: TGCAGCGCTCAAGCGGGAGGGTGGCAAGAGACCCAGTACTTC. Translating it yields CSAQAGGWQETQYF.

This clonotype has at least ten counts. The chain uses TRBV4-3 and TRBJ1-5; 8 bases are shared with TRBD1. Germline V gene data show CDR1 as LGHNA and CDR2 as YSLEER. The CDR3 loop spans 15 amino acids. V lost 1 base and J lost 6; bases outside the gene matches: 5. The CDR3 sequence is CASSQGQGAGQPQHF. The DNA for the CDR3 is TGCGCCAGCAGCCAAGGGCAGGGGGCTGGTCAGCCCCAGCATTTT.

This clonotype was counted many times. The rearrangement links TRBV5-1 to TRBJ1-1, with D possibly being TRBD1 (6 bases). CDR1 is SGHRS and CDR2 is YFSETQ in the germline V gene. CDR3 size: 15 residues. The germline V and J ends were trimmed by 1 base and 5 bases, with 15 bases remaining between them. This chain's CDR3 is CASSLQGLTVTEAFF. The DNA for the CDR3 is TGCGCCAGCAGCTTGCAGGGGCTCACCGTGACTGAAGCTTTCTTT.

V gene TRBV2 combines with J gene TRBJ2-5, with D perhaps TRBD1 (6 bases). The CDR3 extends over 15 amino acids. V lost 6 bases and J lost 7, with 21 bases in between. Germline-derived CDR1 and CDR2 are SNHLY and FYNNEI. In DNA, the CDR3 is TGTGCCAGCAGCCACGATAGGGGGAGCAAAGGGACCCAGTACTTC. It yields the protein CASSHDRGSKGTQYF.

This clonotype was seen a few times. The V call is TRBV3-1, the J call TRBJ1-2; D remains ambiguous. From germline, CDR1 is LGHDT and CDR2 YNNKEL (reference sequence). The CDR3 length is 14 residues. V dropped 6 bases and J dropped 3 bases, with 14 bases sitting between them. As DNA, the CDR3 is TGTGCCAGCAGTCAACCCCCGGTAGACTATGGCTACACCTTC. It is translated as CASSQPPVDYGYTF.

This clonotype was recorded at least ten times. CDR3: CASSPRDETGMFF. DNA for the CDR3: TGTGCCAGCAGTCCCCGGGACGAAACGGGAATGTTTTTT. The chain carries TRBV12-3 or TRBV12-4 and TRBJ1-4, with a weak D call TRBD1 (5 bases). V lost 5 bases and J lost 15, with 19 bases in between. This CDR3 has 13 amino acids.